This TCR beta chain was captured by sequencing in a study of cytotoxic CD8 clonotypes in ibrutinib-treated CLL. The wider study: Of the patients, around 12 were relapsed/refractory, some 15 treatment-naive and 17 to 18 IGHV unmutated. Per sample, productive templates averaged roughly 230,000 and productive rearrangements averaged 94,082. Partial responders around 24, complete 2; roughly 12 progressed and about 15 stayed in remission by median roughly 68 months.

Libraries were prepared by immunoSEQ multiplex PCR; TCRdb keeps only in-frame clonotypes and omits some of them. The sample contains about 36,000 clones, roughly two thirds of which appear only once. Germline V gene data show CDR1 as SGHRS and CDR2 as YFSETQ. The CDR3 loop spans 17 amino acids. The V and J ends lost 0 bases and 11 bases respectively, with 24 bases between them. The specimen was PBMCs, collected at disease progression, from a patient treated with ibrutinib. V and J are TRBV5-1 and TRBJ2-1; D gene ambiguous. The receptor was isolated from a human donor with chronic lymphocytic leukemia. The CDR3 here is CASSLALGSGAPVKQFF. In DNA form, the CDR3 reads TGCGCCAGCAGCTTGGCCTTGGGGTCAGGCGCCCCGGTTAAGCAGTTCTTC.